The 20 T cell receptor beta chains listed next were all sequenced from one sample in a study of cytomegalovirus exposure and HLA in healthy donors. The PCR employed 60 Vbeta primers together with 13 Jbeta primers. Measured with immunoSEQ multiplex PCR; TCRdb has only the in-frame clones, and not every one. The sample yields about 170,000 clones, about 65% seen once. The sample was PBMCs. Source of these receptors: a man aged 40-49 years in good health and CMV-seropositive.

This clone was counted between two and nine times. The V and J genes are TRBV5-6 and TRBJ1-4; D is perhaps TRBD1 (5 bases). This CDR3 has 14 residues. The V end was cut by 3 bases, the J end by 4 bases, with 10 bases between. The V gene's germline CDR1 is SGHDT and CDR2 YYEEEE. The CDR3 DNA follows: TGTGCCAGCAGCTGGGGGGGGATTAATGAAAAACTGTTTTTT. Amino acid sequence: CASSWGGINEKLFF.

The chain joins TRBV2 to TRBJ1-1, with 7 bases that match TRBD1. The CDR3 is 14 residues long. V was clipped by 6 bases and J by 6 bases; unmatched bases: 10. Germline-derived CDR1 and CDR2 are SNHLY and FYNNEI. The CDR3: CASRGPQQGPEAFF. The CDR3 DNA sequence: TGTGCCAGCAGGGGTCCCCAACAGGGGCCTGAAGCTTTCTTT.

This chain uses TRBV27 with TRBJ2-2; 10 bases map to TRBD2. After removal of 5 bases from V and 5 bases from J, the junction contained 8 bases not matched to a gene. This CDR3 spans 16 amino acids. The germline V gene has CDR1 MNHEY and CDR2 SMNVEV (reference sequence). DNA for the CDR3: TGTGCCAGCAGTCTCCCCAGCGGGGGGGGGACCGGGGAGCTGTTTTTT. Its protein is CASSLPSGGGTGELFF.

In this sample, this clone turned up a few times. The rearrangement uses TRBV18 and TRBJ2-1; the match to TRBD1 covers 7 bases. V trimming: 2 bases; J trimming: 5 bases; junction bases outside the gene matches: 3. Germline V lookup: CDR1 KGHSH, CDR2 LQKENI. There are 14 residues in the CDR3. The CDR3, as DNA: TGTGCCAGCTCACCAGTGGGACAGAACAATGAGCAGTTCTTC. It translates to CASSPVGQNNEQFF.

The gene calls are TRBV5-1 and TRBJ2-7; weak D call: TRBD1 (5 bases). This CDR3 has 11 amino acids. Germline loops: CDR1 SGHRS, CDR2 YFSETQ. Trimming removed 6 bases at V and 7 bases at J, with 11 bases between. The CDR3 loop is CASNSYREQYF. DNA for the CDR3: TGCGCCAGCAACTCATACAGGGAGCAGTACTTC. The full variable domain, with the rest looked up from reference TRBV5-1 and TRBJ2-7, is KAGVTQTPRYLIKTRGQQVTLSCSPISGHRSVSWYQQTPGQGLQFLFEYFSETQRNKGNFPGRFSGRQFSNSRSEMNVSTLELGDSALYLCASNSYREQYFGPGTRLTVT.

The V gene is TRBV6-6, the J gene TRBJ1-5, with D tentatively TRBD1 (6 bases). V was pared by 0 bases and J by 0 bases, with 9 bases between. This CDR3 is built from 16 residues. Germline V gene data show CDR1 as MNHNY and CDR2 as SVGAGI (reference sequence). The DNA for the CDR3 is TGTGCCAGCAGTTACTCCGGCAGGGGTAGCAATCAGCCCCAGCATTTT. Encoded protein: CASSYSGRGSNQPQHF.

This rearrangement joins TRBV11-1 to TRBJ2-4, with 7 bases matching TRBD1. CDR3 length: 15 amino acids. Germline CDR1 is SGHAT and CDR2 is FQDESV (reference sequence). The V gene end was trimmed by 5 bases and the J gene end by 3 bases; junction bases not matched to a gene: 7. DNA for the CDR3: TGTGCCAGCAGCCAACCCCAGGGGGACAAAAACATTCAGTACTTC. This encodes CASSQPQGDKNIQYF.

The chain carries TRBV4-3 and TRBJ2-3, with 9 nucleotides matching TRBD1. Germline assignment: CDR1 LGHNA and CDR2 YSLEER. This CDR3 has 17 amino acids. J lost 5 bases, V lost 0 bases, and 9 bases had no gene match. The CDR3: CASSQDRGTGFIDTQYF. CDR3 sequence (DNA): TGCGCCAGCAGCCAAGATCGGGGGACAGGGTTCATAGATACGCAGTATTTT.

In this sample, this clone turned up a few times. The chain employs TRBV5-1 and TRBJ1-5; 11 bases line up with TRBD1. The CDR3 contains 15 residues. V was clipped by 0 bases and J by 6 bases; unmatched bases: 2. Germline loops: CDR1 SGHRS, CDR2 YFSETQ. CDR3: CASSLGDRGGQPQHF. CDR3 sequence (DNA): TGCGCCAGCAGCTTGGGGGACAGGGGGGGTCAGCCCCAGCATTTT.

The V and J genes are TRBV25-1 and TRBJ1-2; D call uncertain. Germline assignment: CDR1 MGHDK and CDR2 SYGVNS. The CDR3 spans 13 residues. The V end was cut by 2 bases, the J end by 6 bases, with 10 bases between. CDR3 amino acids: CASSEEGGDGYTF. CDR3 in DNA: TGTGCCAGCAGTGAAGAGGGTGGGGATGGCTACACCTTC.

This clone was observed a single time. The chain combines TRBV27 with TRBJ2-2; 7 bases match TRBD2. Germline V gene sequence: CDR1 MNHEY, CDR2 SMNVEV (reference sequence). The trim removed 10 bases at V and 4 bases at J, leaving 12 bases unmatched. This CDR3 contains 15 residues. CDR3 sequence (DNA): TGTGCCACCTCGGGGAGGGGAGTTGGCACCGGGGAGCTGTTTTTT. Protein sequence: CATSGRGVGTGELFF.

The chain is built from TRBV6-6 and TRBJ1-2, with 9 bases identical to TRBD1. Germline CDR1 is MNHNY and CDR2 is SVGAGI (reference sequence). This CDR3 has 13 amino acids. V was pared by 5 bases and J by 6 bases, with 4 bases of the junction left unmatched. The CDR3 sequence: CASSGQGSDGYTF. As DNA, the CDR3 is TGTGCCAGCAGTGGACAGGGGTCGGATGGCTACACCTTC.

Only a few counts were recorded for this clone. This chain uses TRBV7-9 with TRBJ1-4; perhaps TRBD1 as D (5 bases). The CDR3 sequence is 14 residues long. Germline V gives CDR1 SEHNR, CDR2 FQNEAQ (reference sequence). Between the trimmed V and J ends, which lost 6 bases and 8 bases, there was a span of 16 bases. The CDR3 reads CASSLGGAVEKLFF. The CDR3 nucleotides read TGTGCCAGCAGTTTGGGAGGGGCGGTGGAAAAACTGTTTTTT.

The CDR3 is CASRPGQNYGYTF. Here the CDR3 DNA reads TGTGCCAGCAGGCCGGGACAGAACTATGGCTACACCTTC. The rearrangement joins TRBV6-5 to TRBJ1-2; 7 nucleotides match TRBD1. There are 13 residues in the CDR3. V lost 6 bases to trimming and J lost 2 bases; unmatched junction nucleotides: 3. Germline V gives CDR1 MNHEY, CDR2 SVGAGI.

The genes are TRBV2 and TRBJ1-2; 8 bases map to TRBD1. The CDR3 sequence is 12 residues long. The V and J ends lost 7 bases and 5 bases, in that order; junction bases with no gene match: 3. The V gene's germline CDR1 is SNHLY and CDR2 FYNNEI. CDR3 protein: CASTGQEYGYTF. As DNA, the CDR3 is TGTGCCAGCACGGGACAGGAATATGGCTACACCTTC.

CDR3 sequence reads: CASRRDREGSQPQHF. In DNA, the CDR3 is TGTGCCAGTAGACGGGACAGGGAGGGGAGTCAGCCCCAGCATTTT. This chain links TRBV19 with TRBJ1-5, with 9 nucleotides matching TRBD1. The J segment lost 6 bases and the V segment lost 6 bases, leaving 9 bases of the junction unmatched. Germline loops: CDR1 LNHDA, CDR2 SQIVND (reference sequence). The CDR3 length is 15 residues.

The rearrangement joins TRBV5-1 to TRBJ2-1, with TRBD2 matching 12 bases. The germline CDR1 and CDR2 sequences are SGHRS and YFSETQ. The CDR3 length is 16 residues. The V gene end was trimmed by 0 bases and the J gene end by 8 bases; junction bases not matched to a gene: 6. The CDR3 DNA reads TGCGCCAGCAGCTTGGGACTAGCGGGGGCCAGGGATGAGCAGTTCTTC. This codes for CASSLGLAGARDEQFF.

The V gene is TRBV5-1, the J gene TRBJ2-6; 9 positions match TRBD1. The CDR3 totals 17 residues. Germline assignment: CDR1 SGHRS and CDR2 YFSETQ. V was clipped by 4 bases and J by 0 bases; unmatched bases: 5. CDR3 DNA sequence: TGCGCCAGCAGCCCGGGACAGGGAAGCTCTGGGGCCAACGTCCTGACTTTC. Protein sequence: CASSPGQGSSGANVLTF.

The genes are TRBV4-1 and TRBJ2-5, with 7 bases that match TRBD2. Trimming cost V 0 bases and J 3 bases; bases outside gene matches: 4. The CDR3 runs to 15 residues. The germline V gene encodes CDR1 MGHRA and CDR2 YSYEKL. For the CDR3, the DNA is TGCGCCAGCAGCCAAGATCCCGGGACTAAAGAGACCCAGTACTTC. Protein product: CASSQDPGTKETQYF.

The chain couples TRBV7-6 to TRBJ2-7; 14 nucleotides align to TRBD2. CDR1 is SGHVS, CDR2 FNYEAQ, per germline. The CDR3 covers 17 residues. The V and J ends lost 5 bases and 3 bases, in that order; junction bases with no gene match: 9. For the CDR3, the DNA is TGTGCCAGCAGCCAGACTAGCGGGGGGGCGGGTTTCTACGAGCAGTACTTC. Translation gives CASSQTSGGAGFYEQYF.